This paragraph reports one T cell receptor beta chain. Its specific antigen is unknown. No base qualities exist here, and no much larger clone lies one base off it. The data were taken from a study of T cell responses to AZD1222 COVID-19 vaccine (dated by TCRdb to the early 2020s). About the full investigation: A total of 240 or so trial participants underwent TCR sequencing, of whom about 210 had received two doses of AZD1222 and approximately 26 had received two doses of the MenACWY control vaccine. Trial participants were enrolled by age into 18-55, 56-69 and 70-plus year subgroups, with approximately 150, 28 and 58 TCR-sequenced participants respectively. The research as a whole found: The 56-69-year group was small, and its depth increase did not reach significance, likely because of low power. Reportedly, almost half of the unique spike-specific TCRs recognized epitopes lying outside the regions that are mutated in the B.1.351 and B.1.1.7 variants. The whole spike protein was spanned by vaccine-associated CD4 TCRs, and dominant responses were seen in regions 160-218 and 743-854. Only five or six AZD1222 recipients were SARS-CoV-2 seropositive at baseline, limiting conclusions about previously exposed vaccinees. Participants were mostly white British, with more females than males. The authors suggested clonal diversity may have been underestimated. Spike-specific TCR breadth and depth rose significantly after two AZD1222 doses compared with day 0 and with MenACWY recipients. Because no samples from the day 14 peak response were available, repertoires could be characterized only after the peak T cell response.

The CDR3 regions of human TCRbeta chains were analyzed by immunosequencing. On the study's bioinformatics: Repertoire TCRs were checked for matches against a reference library of SARS-CoV-2-specific TCRs that had been generated using the MIRA antigen-specificity platform. Breadth was defined as the fraction of unique TCRs that were SARS-CoV-2-associated. Depth was defined as the fraction of total T cells that were SARS-CoV-2-associated. Using the MIRA data, each spike-specific TCR was assigned both to the spike region to which the TCR was reactive and to a CD4 or CD8 class. Log10-transformed breadth and depth values were compared by one-way ANOVA with Sidak's multiple comparisons tests. TCRdb took over this immuneACCESS table, retaining in-frame rearrangements with V and J assigned. Such tables are incomplete; in checked studies, under half of the missing clones stem from an unresolved V gene, and the remainder is unexplained. The V and J calls and clone size are taken from that table; D and trimming were inferred from the DNA. The sample table contains roughly 140,000 clones; only one count was recorded for under 90% of them. The top ten clonotypes cover approximately 1.6% of the sample.

This specimen's time point label, per the study, means: about 28 days (+/-7) after the second vaccine dose. AZD1222 recipients whose second dose came at about 4 weeks and those whose second dose came at about 12 weeks were combined into one group, since spike-specific TCR depth and breadth did not differ between the two schedules. Samples from vaccinated people were obtained from the UK trials COV001 and COV002, which included a single-blind randomized controlled phase 2/3 trial of AZD1222 (ChAdOx1 nCoV-19) in healthy adults. Trial participant PBMC samples were collected at day 0 and day 28 after the second dose for TCRbeta chain sequencing. The sample was peripheral blood, taken 28 days after the second AZD1222 dose. This clonotype was obtained from an adult who received the AZD1222 COVID-19 vaccine.

The sequence in DNA is TGTGCCAGCAGTGCCGGACAGGGGAAACGAACTGAAGCTTTCTTT. The encoded protein is CASSAGQGKRTEAFF. This chain joins TRBV6-2 or TRBV6-3 to TRBJ1-1, with TRBD1 matching 9 junction bases. From the germline V gene, CDR1 is MNHEY and CDR2 is SVGEGT. The cysteine opens and the phenylalanine closes a CDR3 of 15 amino acids. The only DNA kept is the CDR3, 45 bases in frame from the first base. Unmatched junction bases come to 9, with V trimmed by 5 bases and J by 5 bases.